The 15 T cell receptor beta chains listed next were all sequenced from one sample in a study of blood T cell repertoires in COVID-19. The protocol was immunoSEQ multiplex PCR, while the TCRdb copy is restricted to in-frame clones and leaves out a portion. The top ten hold approximately 5.1% of the sample, which has about 200,000 clones, 84% seen once. Sequenced: peripheral blood. These receptors all come from a woman in her seventies with active or convalescent COVID-19.

V gene TRBV5-4 combines with J gene TRBJ2-1, with 12 bases that match TRBD2. Germline CDR1 SGHNT, CDR2 YYREEE (reference sequence). V dropped 0 bases and J dropped 0; count of bases not matched to a gene: 10. CDR3 size: 20 residues. The chain's CDR3 is CASSLAWLAGGLGSYNEQFF. CDR3 in DNA: TGTGCCAGCAGCTTGGCCTGGCTAGCGGGAGGGCTGGGCTCCTACAATGAGCAGTTCTTC.

The chain links TRBV5-6 to TRBJ2-1; 12 bases line up with TRBD2. The CDR3 spans 15 residues. Trimming took 4 bases from V and 5 from J; bases not matched to a gene: 4. Germline values: CDR1 SGHDT, CDR2 YYEEEE. CDR3 DNA: TGTGCCAGCAGCCCCGGACTAGCGGGGCACAATGAGCAGTTCTTC. Amino acids: CASSPGLAGHNEQFF.

The table lists this clone with a count of one. The chain uses TRBV19 and TRBJ1-5, with 8 bases aligning to TRBD1. The ends lost 1 base at V and 0 bases at J; junction bases unmatched: 11. Per germline, CDR1 LNHDA and CDR2 SQIVND (reference sequence). This CDR3 contains 19 residues. CDR3 coding DNA: TGTGCCAGTAGTATAGCTCAGGGGGCGAATATGTATAGCAATCAGCCCCAGCATTTT. As protein: CASSIAQGANMYSNQPQHF.

The rearrangement joins TRBV10-1 to TRBJ1-1; possibly TRBD1 for D (5 bases). Trimming shortened V by 6 bases and J by 1 base, and 9 bases separated the two germline ends. Germline V gives CDR1 WNHNN, CDR2 SYGVQD (reference sequence). This CDR3 is 13 amino acids long. The CDR3 sequence is CASRAQGNTEAFF. The DNA of the CDR3 is TGCGCCAGCAGGGCCCAGGGGAACACTGAAGCTTTCTTT.

The CDR3 DNA is TGTGCCAGCAGCCCCTACACAGATACGCAGTATTTT. Encoded protein: CASSPYTDTQYF. The rearrangement joins TRBV3-1 (or the pseudogene TRBV3-2) to TRBJ2-3; D ambiguous. Germline CDR1 and CDR2: LGHDT and YNNKEL (reference sequence). This CDR3 contains 12 residues. Trimming removed 4 bases from V and 2 bases from J, with 4 bases in between.

About this clone: At one end, the junction sequence differs from germline, possibly due to a read error. The chain employs TRBV15 and TRBJ2-1, with 13 bases that match TRBD2. CDR1 LNHNV and CDR2 YYDKDF come from the germline V gene (reference sequence). The CDR3 spans 21 residues. Here the CDR3 reads CATSGDPGTSGTVGSYNEQFF. The CDR3 nucleotides read TGTGCCACCAGCGGAGACCCCGGGACTAGCGGGACCGTAGGCTCCTACAATGAGCAGTTCTTC. Drawing the rest from reference TRBV15 and TRBJ2-1, the complete variable domain is DAMVIQNPRYQVTQFGKPVTLSCSQTLNHNVMYWYQQKSSQAPKLLFHYYDKDFNNEADTPDNFQSRRPNTSFCFLDIRSPGLGDTAMYLCATSGDPGTSGTVGSYNEQFFGPGTRLTVL.

V gene TRBV6-1 combines with J gene TRBJ1-2, with 7 bases aligning to TRBD1. The CDR3 is 15 residues long. With V trimmed by 1 base and J by 5 bases, 7 bases remained unmatched. Germline V gene data show CDR1 as MNHNS and CDR2 as SASEGT. CDR3 residues: CASSEGLTGPYGYTF. For the CDR3, the DNA is TGTGCCAGCAGTGAAGGATTGACAGGGCCGTATGGCTACACCTTC.

The chain uses TRBV6-1 and TRBJ1-3, with a possible D match to TRBD1 (5 bases). Per the germline V gene, CDR1 is MNHNS and CDR2 is SASEGT. The CDR3 is 14 amino acids. Deletions cut 2 bases from V and 4 bases from J, with 9 bases between. The CDR3 is CASSERQRGNTIYF. The CDR3 nucleotides read TGTGCCAGCAGTGAAAGACAGCGAGGAAACACCATATATTTT.

This chain links TRBV19 with TRBJ1-4, with TRBD1 identical over 9 bases. Germline V lookup: CDR1 LNHDA, CDR2 SQIVND (reference sequence). This CDR3 is built from 14 residues. Trimming took 4 bases from V and 8 from J; bases not matched to a gene: 5. CDR3 amino acids: CASSTQGAREKLFF. Written as DNA, the CDR3 is TGTGCCAGTAGTACACAGGGGGCTAGGGAAAAACTGTTTTTT.

The genes are TRBV25-1 and TRBJ2-7; D might be TRBD2 (6 bases). CDR1 is MGHDK, CDR2 SYGVNS, per germline. The CDR3 spans 11 residues. The germline V and J ends were trimmed by 3 bases and 12 bases, with 12 bases remaining between them. The CDR3 sequence: CASSEGRGWYF. CDR3 bases: TGTGCCAGCAGTGAGGGGCGGGGTTGGTACTTC.

V and J are TRBV5-1 and TRBJ2-7, with D possibly being TRBD2 (6 bases). The CDR3 loop spans 13 amino acids. With 1 base removed from V and 7 bases from J, the gap between germline ends came to 12 bases. Germline CDR1 SGHRS, CDR2 YFSETQ. In DNA form, the CDR3 reads TGCGCCAGCAGCTTGTCTATCGGGGGAGAGCAGTACTTC. Translating it yields CASSLSIGGEQYF.

This rearrangement joins TRBV19 to TRBJ2-2; TRBD1 agrees at 9 bases. CDR3 size: 16 residues. Germline assignment: CDR1 LNHDA and CDR2 SQIVND (reference sequence). V was clipped by 5 bases and J by 4 bases; unmatched bases: 8. The CDR3 protein is CASSPGTGLTTGELFF. In nucleotides, the CDR3 is TGTGCCAGTAGTCCCGGGACAGGGCTAACCACCGGGGAGCTGTTTTTT.

This clone has a single count. Other DNA sequences in this sample translate to the same CDR3. The rearrangement links TRBV6-1 to TRBJ2-2; possible D gene TRBD2, 5 bases. The CDR3 is 16 residues long. CDR1 MNHNS and CDR2 SASEGT come from the germline V gene. The V and J ends lost 1 base and 5 bases respectively, with 14 bases between them. The CDR3 reads CASSEGSATRTGELFF. For the CDR3, the DNA is TGTGCCAGCAGTGAAGGGTCGGCTACTAGAACCGGGGAGCTGTTTTTT.

The chain's CDR3 is CASSFGFGGENTGELFF. The CDR3 nucleotides read TGCGCCAGCAGCTTTGGTTTCGGGGGTGAGAACACCGGGGAGCTGTTTTTT. The chain is built from TRBV5-1 and TRBJ2-2; D is perhaps TRBD2 (6 bases). The germline V gene has CDR1 SGHRS and CDR2 YFSETQ. Deletions cut 2 bases from V and 1 base from J, with 15 bases between. CDR3 length equals 17 residues. The entire variable domain, with the rest obtained from reference TRBV5-1 and TRBJ2-2, is as follows: KAGVTQTPRYLIKTRGQQVTLSCSPISGHRSVSWYQQTPGQGLQFLFEYFSETQRNKGNFPGRFSGRQFSNSRSEMNVSTLELGDSALYLCASSFGFGGENTGELFFGEGSRLTVL.

This chain joins TRBV6-1 and TRBJ2-7, with 7 bases fitting TRBD2. Germline CDR1 is MNHNS and CDR2 is SASEGT. V lost 2 bases and J lost 3; bases outside the gene matches: 7. This CDR3 spans 15 amino acids. DNA of the CDR3: TGTGCCAGCAGTGAATCACCTCTAGCGGACTACGAGCAGTACTTC. This encodes CASSESPLADYEQYF.